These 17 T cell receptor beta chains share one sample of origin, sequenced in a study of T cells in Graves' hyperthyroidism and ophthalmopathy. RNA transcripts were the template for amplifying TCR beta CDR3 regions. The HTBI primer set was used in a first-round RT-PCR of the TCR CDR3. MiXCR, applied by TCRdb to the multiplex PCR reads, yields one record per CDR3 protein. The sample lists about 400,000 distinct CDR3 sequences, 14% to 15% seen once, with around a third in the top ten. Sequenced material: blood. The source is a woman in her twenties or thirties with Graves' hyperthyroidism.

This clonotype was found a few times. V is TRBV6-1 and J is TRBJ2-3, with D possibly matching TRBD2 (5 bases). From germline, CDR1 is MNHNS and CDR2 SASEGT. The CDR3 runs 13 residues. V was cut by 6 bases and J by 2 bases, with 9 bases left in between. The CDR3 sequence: CASSLTITDTQYF. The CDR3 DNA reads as TGTGCCAGCAGCTTGACTATCACAGATACGCAGTATTTT.

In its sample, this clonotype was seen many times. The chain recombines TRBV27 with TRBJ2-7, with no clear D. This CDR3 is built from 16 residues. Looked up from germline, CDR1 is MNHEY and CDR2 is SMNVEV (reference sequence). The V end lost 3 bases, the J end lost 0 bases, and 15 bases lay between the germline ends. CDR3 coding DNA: TGTGCCAGCAGTTTCCTCTATGCAGGAAACTCCTACGAGCAGTACTTC. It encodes CASSFLYAGNSYEQYF.

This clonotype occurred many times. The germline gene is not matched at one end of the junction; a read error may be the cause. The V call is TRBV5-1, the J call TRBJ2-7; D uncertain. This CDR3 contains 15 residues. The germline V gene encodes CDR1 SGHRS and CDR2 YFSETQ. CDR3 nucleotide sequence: TGCGCCAGCAGTTTGGCGGATAAGGGAAGCTACGAGCAGTACTTC. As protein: CASSLADKGSYEQYF.

CDR3 DNA sequence: TGTGCCAGCAGCCCCCTGACAGGGCGGTACGAGCAGTACTTC. This gives the protein CASSPLTGRYEQYF. The chain is built from TRBV11-2 and TRBJ2-7; TRBD1 matches at 7 bases. Trimming took 5 bases from V and 4 from J; bases not matched to a gene: 8. This CDR3 has 14 residues. Germline assignment: CDR1 SGHAT and CDR2 FQNNGV.

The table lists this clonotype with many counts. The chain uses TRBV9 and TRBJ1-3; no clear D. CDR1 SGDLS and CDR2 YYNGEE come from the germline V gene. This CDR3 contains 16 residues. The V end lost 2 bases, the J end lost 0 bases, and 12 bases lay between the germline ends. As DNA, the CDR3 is TGTGCCAGCAGCGTGACCGGGCTAGGCTCTGGAAACACCATATATTTT. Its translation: CASSVTGLGSGNTIYF.

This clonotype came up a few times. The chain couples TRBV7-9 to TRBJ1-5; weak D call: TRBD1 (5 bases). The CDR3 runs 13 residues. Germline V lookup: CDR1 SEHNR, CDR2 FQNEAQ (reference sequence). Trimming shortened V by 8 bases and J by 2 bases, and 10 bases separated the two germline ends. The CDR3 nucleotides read TGTGCCAGCGGGGGGTACGGCAATCAGCCCCAGCATTTT. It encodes CASGGYGNQPQHF. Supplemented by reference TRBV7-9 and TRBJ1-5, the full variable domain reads DTGVSQNPRHKITKRGQNVTFRCDPISEHNRLYWYRQTLGQGPEFLTYFQNEAQLEKSRLLSDRFSAERPKGSFSTLEIQRTEQGDSAMYLCASGGYGNQPQHFGDGTRLSIL.

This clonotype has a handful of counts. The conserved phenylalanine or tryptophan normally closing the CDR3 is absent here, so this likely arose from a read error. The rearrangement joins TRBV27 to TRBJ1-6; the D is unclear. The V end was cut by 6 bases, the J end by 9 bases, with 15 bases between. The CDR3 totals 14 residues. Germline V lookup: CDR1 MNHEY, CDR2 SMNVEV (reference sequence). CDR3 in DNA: TGTGCCAGCAGCCCTCGGGGAGCCAGTTCACCCCTCCACCTT. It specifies CASSPRGASSPLHL.

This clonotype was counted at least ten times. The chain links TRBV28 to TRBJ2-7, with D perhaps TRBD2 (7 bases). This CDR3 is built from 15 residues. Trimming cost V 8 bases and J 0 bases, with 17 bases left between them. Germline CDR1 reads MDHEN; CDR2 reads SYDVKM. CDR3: CASSGGGGNSYEQYF. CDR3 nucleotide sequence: TGTGCCAGCTCTGGGGGCGGGGGCAACTCCTACGAGCAGTACTTC. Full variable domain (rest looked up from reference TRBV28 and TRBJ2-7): DVKVTQSSRYLVKRTGEKVFLECVQDMDHENMFWYRQDPGLGLRLIYFSYDVKMKEKGDIPEGYSVSREKKERFSLILESASTNQTSMYLCASSGGGGNSYEQYFGPGTRLTVT.

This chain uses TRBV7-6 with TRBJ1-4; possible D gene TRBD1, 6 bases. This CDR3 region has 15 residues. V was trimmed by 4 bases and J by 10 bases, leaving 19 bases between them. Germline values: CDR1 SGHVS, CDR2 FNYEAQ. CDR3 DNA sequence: TGTGCCAGCAGCTATACAACGGGGGCGGCGGGAAAACTGTTTTTT. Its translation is CASSYTTGAAGKLFF.

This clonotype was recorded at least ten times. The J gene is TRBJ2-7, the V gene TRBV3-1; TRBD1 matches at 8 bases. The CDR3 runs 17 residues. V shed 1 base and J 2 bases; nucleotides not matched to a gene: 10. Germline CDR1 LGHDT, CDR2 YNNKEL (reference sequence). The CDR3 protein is CASSQGGAGQGAYEQYF. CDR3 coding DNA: TGTGCCAGCAGCCAAGGGGGAGCCGGACAGGGCGCCTACGAGCAGTACTTC.

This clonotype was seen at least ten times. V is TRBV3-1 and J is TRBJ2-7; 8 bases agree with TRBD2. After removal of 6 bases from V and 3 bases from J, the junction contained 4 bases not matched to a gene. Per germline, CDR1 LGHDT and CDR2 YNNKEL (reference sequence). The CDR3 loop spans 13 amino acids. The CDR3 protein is CASRDLAGYEQYF. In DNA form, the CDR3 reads TGTGCCAGCAGAGATCTAGCGGGCTACGAGCAGTACTTC.

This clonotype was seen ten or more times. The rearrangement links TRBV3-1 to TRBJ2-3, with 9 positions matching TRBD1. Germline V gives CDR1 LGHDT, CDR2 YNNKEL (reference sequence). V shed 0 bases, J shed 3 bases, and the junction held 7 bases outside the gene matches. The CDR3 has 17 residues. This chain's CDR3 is CASSQDEGTGITDTQYF. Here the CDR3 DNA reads TGTGCCAGCAGCCAAGACGAGGGGACAGGGATAACAGATACGCAGTATTTT.

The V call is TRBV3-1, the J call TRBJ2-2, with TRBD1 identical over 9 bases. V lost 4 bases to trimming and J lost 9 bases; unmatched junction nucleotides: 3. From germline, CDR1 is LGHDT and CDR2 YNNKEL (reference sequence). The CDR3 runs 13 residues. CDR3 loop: CASSRTGVRELFF. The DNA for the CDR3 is TGTGCCAGCAGCCGGACAGGGGTGAGGGAGCTGTTTTTT.

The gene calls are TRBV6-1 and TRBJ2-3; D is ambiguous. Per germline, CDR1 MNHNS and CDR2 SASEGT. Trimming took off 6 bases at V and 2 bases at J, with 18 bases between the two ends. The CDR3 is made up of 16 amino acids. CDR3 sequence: CASRSPGRPATDTQYF. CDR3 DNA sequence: TGTGCCAGCAGGAGCCCCGGGCGCCCCGCCACAGATACGCAGTATTTT.

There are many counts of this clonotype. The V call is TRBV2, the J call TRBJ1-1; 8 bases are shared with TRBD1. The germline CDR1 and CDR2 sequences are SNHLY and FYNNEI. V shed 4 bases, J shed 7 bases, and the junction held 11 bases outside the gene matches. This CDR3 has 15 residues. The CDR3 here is CASSVQRQGFDEAFF. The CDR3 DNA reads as TGTGCCAGCAGTGTACAGAGACAGGGGTTTGATGAAGCTTTCTTT.

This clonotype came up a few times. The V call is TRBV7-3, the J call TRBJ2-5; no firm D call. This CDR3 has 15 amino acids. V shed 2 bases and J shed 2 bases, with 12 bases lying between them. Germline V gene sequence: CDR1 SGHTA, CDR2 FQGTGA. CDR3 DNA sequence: TGTGCCAGCAGCTTAGGGCAGGTTCATCAAGAGACCCAGTACTTC. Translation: CASSLGQVHQETQYF.

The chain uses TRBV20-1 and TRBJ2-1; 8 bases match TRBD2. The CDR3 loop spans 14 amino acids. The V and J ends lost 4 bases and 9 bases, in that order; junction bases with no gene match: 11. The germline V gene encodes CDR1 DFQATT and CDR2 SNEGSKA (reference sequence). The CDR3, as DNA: TGCAGTGCTATAGATAGCGGGATCGCACGTGAGCAGTTCTTC. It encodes CSAIDSGIAREQFF.